The 21 T cell receptor beta chains given below trace back to one sample, sequenced in a study of CD8 T cells in Susac syndrome. A quantity of about 0.45 to 1 ug RNA underwent reverse transcription using random hexamers. MiXCR was run by TCRdb on the immunoSEQ multiplex PCR reads, yielding one entry per CDR3 protein. The table lists 150,000 to 200,000 distinct CDR3 sequences, roughly 94% of them singletons. Sequencing was done on a sample of CD4+ T cells from PBMCs. The receptors derive from a human donor with Susac syndrome.

V usage is TRBV20-1 and J usage is TRBJ2-3; tentatively, D is TRBD2 (5 bases). The CDR3 totals 11 residues. The germline V gene has CDR1 DFQATT and CDR2 SNEGSKA (reference sequence). The germline V and J ends were trimmed by 4 bases and 6 bases, with 8 bases remaining between them. The CDR3 sequence is CSAMSGDTQYF. For the CDR3, the DNA is TGCAGTGCTATGTCGGGGGATACGCAGTATTTT.

CDR3 sequence reads: CASSPTASNEKLFF. The CDR3 DNA reads TGTGCCAGCAGTCCGACAGCAAGTAATGAAAAACTGTTTTTT. The chain employs TRBV27 and TRBJ1-4; TRBD1 is a possible D gene (5 bases). V lost 5 bases and J 4 bases, leaving 11 bases between the germline ends. The length of the CDR3 is 14 residues. The germline V gene encodes CDR1 MNHEY and CDR2 SMNVEV (reference sequence).

The chain has TRBV20-1 and TRBJ2-1, with a weak D call TRBD1 (6 bases). This CDR3 region has 16 residues. The germline V and J ends were trimmed by 0 bases and 4 bases, with 16 bases remaining between them. Germline V gene data show CDR1 as DFQATT and CDR2 as SNEGSKA (reference sequence). In DNA, the CDR3 is TGCAGTGCTAGAGATCGACGACAGGAAGCATACAATGAGCAGTTCTTC. Amino acid sequence: CSARDRRQEAYNEQFF.

The table lists this clonotype with a count of one. CDR3 in DNA: TGTGCCAGCAGCCCCGGACAGGGGATCGCTGAAGCTTTCTTT. Amino acid sequence: CASSPGQGIAEAFF. The V and J genes are TRBV28 and TRBJ1-1, with 9 bases lining up with TRBD1. This CDR3 spans 14 amino acids. The germline gives CDR1 MDHEN, CDR2 SYDVKM. V was clipped by 6 bases and J by 6 bases; unmatched bases: 8. The full variable domain, completed using reference TRBV28 and TRBJ1-1, is DVKVTQSSRYLVKRTGEKVFLECVQDMDHENMFWYRQDPGLGLRLIYFSYDVKMKEKGDIPEGYSVSREKKERFSLILESASTNQTSMYLCASSPGQGIAEAFFGQGTRLTVV.

In DNA form, the CDR3 reads TGCAGTGCTAGAGATACTAGCGGGAGGGCCGGCGGGGAGCTGTTTTTT. Translation: CSARDTSGRAGGELFF. The V call is TRBV20-1, the J call TRBJ2-2; 13 nucleotides match TRBD2. This CDR3 is 16 amino acids long. Losses at the gene ends were 0 bases for V and 7 bases for J; bases not matched to a gene: 5. Germline-derived CDR1 and CDR2 are DFQATT and SNEGSKA (reference sequence).

This sequence joins TRBV20-1 and TRBJ1-5, with D uncertain. The V end lost 3 bases, the J end lost 6 bases, and 9 bases lay between the germline ends. The CDR3 covers 12 residues. CDR1 and CDR2 from the germline V gene are DFQATT and SNEGSKA (reference sequence). The CDR3 DNA is TGCAGTGCTAGGTTGGGAAGTCAGCCCCAGCATTTT. It yields the protein CSARLGSQPQHF.

V and J are TRBV20-1 and TRBJ1-1; D might be TRBD1 (6 bases). Germline loops: CDR1 DFQATT, CDR2 SNEGSKA (reference sequence). Trimming removed 1 base from V and 6 bases from J, with 9 bases in between. The length of the CDR3 is 12 residues. CDR3 amino acids: CSARGDTPEAFF. CDR3 DNA sequence: TGCAGTGCTAGAGGGGACACCCCTGAAGCTTTCTTT.

The rearrangement joins TRBV2 to TRBJ2-3; 10 bases are shared with TRBD2. Germline trimming cut 5 bases from V and 2 bases from J; bases unmatched to any gene: 13. Germline CDR1 reads SNHLY; CDR2 reads FYNNEI. The CDR3 consists of 18 residues. CDR3 residues: CASSPHSGRASVTDTQYF. CDR3 nucleotides: TGTGCCAGCAGTCCTCACAGCGGGAGGGCTTCGGTCACAGATACGCAGTATTTT.

The rearrangement joins TRBV7-2 to TRBJ1-1; D call uncertain. Germline V CDR1 and CDR2: SGHTA, FQGNSA. Trimming left V 1 base short and J 1 base short, with 10 bases between. This CDR3 has 15 residues. The CDR3 region is CASSLVAPTNTEAFF. DNA for the CDR3: TGTGCCAGCAGCTTAGTTGCCCCGACGAACACTGAAGCTTTCTTT.

The CDR3 sequence: CSANFASGGGKQYF. The CDR3 DNA follows: TGCAGTGCTAATTTCGCTAGCGGGGGTGGGAAGCAGTACTTC. This chain uses TRBV20-1 with TRBJ2-7; 10 bases align to TRBD2. The germline CDR1 and CDR2 sequences are DFQATT and SNEGSKA (reference sequence). This CDR3 spans 14 amino acids. V lost 4 bases to trimming and J lost 8 bases; unmatched junction nucleotides: 11.

The chain has TRBV5-1 and TRBJ1-2, with TRBD1 matching over 9 bases. The ends lost 4 bases at V and 8 bases at J; junction bases unmatched: 9. The V gene's germline CDR1 is SGHRS and CDR2 YFSETQ. The CDR3 loop spans 14 amino acids. This CDR3 is CASSRPGTGIGYTF. The CDR3 bases are TGCGCCAGCAGCCGTCCCGGGACAGGGATCGGCTACACCTTC.

The chain carries TRBV18 and TRBJ2-3; the D is unclear. Germline V gene data show CDR1 as KGHSH and CDR2 as LQKENI. The ends were cut back, 1 base at V and 14 bases at J, with 13 bases in the middle. This CDR3 is built from 12 residues. DNA of the CDR3: TGTGCCAGCTCACCACGCCAGAGAGAGGCGTATTTT. Its protein product is CASSPRQREAYF. The complete variable domain, with remaining parts taken from reference TRBV18 and TRBJ2-3, reads NAGVMQNPRHLVRRRGQEARLRCSPMKGHSHVYWYRQLPEEGLKFMVYLQKENIIDESGMPKERFSAEFPKEGPSILRIQQVVRGDSAAYFCASSPRQREAYFGPGTRLTVL.

V usage is TRBV30 and J usage is TRBJ1-1; D uncertain. Germline assignment: CDR1 GTSNPN and CDR2 SVGIG (reference sequence). The CDR3 covers 13 residues. Trimming shortened V by 3 bases and J by 0 bases, and 8 bases separated the two germline ends. CDR3 sequence: CAWRKTVNTEAFF. In DNA, the CDR3 is TGTGCCTGGAGAAAAACCGTGAACACTGAAGCTTTCTTT.

This rearrangement joins TRBV12-3 or TRBV12-4 to TRBJ2-5; 10 positions agree with TRBD1. The CDR3 totals 15 residues. Unmatched junction bases numbered 7, after V lost 4 bases and J lost 5 bases. CDR3 in amino acids: CASSSGTGVRETQYF. As DNA, the CDR3 is TGTGCCAGCAGTTCCGGGACAGGGGTGCGGGAGACCCAGTACTTC.

The chain joins TRBV20-1 to TRBJ2-4, with 7 bases identical to TRBD2. This CDR3 contains 16 residues. J lost 1 base, V lost 1 base, and 7 bases had no gene match. Germline V lookup: CDR1 DFQATT, CDR2 SNEGSKA (reference sequence). This CDR3 is CSARGRRRGAKNIQYF. In nucleotides, the CDR3 is TGCAGTGCTAGAGGGCGACGGCGGGGGGCCAAAAACATTCAGTACTTC.

The chain carries TRBV20-1 and TRBJ2-7; no clear D. Germline loops: CDR1 DFQATT, CDR2 SNEGSKA (reference sequence). V was clipped by 6 bases and J by 0 bases, with 15 bases between them. CDR3 size: 14 residues. The CDR3: CSAPWPVPSYEQYF. CDR3 DNA sequence: TGCAGTGCCCCTTGGCCCGTACCCTCCTACGAGCAGTACTTC.

V usage is TRBV25-1 and J usage is TRBJ2-5, with 10 bases identical to TRBD2. Losses at the gene ends were 3 bases for V and 6 bases for J; bases not matched to a gene: 7. The CDR3 has 15 amino acids. Germline CDR1 and CDR2: MGHDK and SYGVNS. The DNA of the CDR3 is TGTGCCAGCAGTGACTCTAGCGGGAGCCTAAAGACCCAGTACTTC. It translates to CASSDSSGSLKTQYF.

The chain has TRBV11-1 and TRBJ1-1; the D gene is possibly TRBD1 (5 bases). V lost 3 bases to trimming and J lost 0 bases, with 8 bases between them. The CDR3 is 14 amino acids. CDR1 and CDR2 from the germline V gene are SGHAT and FQDESV (reference sequence). The CDR3 region has the DNA TGTGCCAGCAGCTTGACAGACGTGAACACTGAAGCTTTCTTT. It encodes CASSLTDVNTEAFF.

V and J are TRBV29-1 and TRBJ2-3; no reliable D call. The CDR3 consists of 13 residues. The germline V gene encodes CDR1 SQVTM and CDR2 ANQGSEA. V lost 1 base, J lost 1 base, and 6 bases lay in between. The CDR3 here is CSVEATRTDTQYF. For the CDR3, the DNA is TGCAGCGTTGAAGCCACCCGCACAGATACGCAGTATTTT.

The rearrangement links TRBV23-1 to TRBJ2-7; perhaps TRBD1 as D (6 bases). TRBV23-1 counts as an open reading frame of uncertain function. CDR3 length equals 14 residues. Deletions cut 4 bases from V and 5 bases from J, with 15 bases between. The CDR3 DNA reads TGCGCCAGCAGTCTCATACAGGGTTTCCACGAGCAGTACTTC. Encoded protein: CASSLIQGFHEQYF.

This clonotype occurred once. The chain carries TRBV7-9 and TRBJ2-1; 8 nucleotides match TRBD1. Germline V CDR1 and CDR2: SEHNR, FQNEAQ (reference sequence). The CDR3 consists of 15 residues. Germline trimming cut 5 bases from V and 1 base from J; bases unmatched to any gene: 4. This chain's CDR3 is CASSTGQGSYNEQFF. For the CDR3, the DNA is TGTGCCAGCAGCACCGGACAGGGTTCCTACAATGAGCAGTTCTTC. Full variable domain (remainder filled in from reference TRBV7-9 and TRBJ2-1): DTGVSQNPRHKITKRGQNVTFRCDPISEHNRLYWYRQTLGQGPEFLTYFQNEAQLEKSRLLSDRFSAERPKGSFSTLEIQRTEQGDSAMYLCASSTGQGSYNEQFFGPGTRLTVL.